The clone carrying this TCR beta chain was recorded a few times. What it binds is unknown. The record originates from a study of cytomegalovirus exposure and HLA in healthy donors. Across the study: HLA-typed donors contributed about 85 million unique TCRs, which were held in an early data release.

Healthy bone marrow donors formed the donor group. It was with 60 Vbeta and 13 Jbeta primers that the PCR ran. Sequencing was performed with immunoSEQ multiplex PCR; in TCRdb, only in-frame clones are kept and a portion is missing. The data show 80,000 to 100,000 clones, around 80% seen once. Broader study findings: The authors listed 180 or so TCR beta chains as cytomegalovirus-associated.

CDR3 size: 18 residues. The V end was cut by 7 bases, the J end by 5 bases, with 29 bases between. Germline V CDR1 and CDR2: LNHDA, SQIVND (reference sequence). This sequence was found in a man aged 25-45 years in good health and CMV-seronegative. The sequenced material came from PBMCs. V usage is TRBV19 and J usage is TRBJ1-1; weak D call: TRBD1 (5 bases). CDR3 loop: CASTKEPPLGLRKTEAFF. In nucleotides, the CDR3 is TGTGCCAGTACCAAGGAACCCCCCCTGGGACTTAGAAAGACTGAAGCTTTCTTT.